This T cell receptor (beta chain) was sequenced during a study of cytomegalovirus exposure and HLA in healthy donors. Study-wide points: Association of 17,000 or so TCR beta sequences with HLA alleles was found at 0.05 false discovery rate in a later analysis. Most sequenced TCRs were rare (though some public TCRs occurred in many donors).

PCR primers comprised 60 Vbeta and 13 Jbeta primers. Clones were sequenced by immunoSEQ multiplex PCR, and TCRdb holds only the in-frame ones, with some missing. The repertoire holds 150,000 or so clones, with around 78% as singletons. On this clone: Its antigen is as yet unknown.

The CDR3 is 16 amino acids. With V trimmed by 7 bases and J by 0 bases, 6 bases remained unmatched. Germline lookup yields CDR1 MDHEN and CDR2 SYDVKM. J is TRBJ2-2 and V is TRBV28, with 9 bases that match TRBD2. Sequences were obtained from PBMCs. The TCR comes from a man aged 35 to 55 in good health and CMV-seronegative. CDR3 coding DNA: TGTGCCAGCACCCCTTTAGCGGGAGCGAACACCGGGGAGCTGTTTTTT. Translation gives CASTPLAGANTGELFF.